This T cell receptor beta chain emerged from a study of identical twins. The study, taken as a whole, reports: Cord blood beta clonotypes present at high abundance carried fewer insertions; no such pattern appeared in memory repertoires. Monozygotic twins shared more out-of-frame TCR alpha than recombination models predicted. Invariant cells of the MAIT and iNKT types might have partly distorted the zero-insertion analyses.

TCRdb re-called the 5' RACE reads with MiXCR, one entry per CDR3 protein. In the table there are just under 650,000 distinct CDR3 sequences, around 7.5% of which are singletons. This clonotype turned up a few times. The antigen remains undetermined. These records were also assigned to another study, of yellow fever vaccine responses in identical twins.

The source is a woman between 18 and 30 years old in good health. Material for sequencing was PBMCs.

CDR3 sequence: CASSGDRVGSEAFF. In DNA, the CDR3 is TGTGCCAGCAGCGGGGACAGGGTAGGGTCTGAAGCTTTCTTT. This chain connects TRBV7-8 to TRBJ1-1, with 9 bases aligning to TRBD1. Trimming took 5 bases from V and 6 from J; bases not matched to a gene: 7. The V gene's germline CDR1 is SGHVS and CDR2 FQNEAQ. This CDR3 region has 14 residues.